This T cell receptor beta chain originates from a study of glioma-infiltrating T cells. The sample holds many counts of this clonotype. V trimming: 0 bases; J trimming: 7 bases; junction bases outside the gene matches: 10. Germline loops: CDR1 DFQATT, CDR2 SNEGSKA (reference sequence). The CDR3 has 15 residues. The iRepertoire nested amplicon-rescue multiplex PCR amplified TCR alpha and beta CDR3s from RNA. TCRdb fed the multiplex PCR reads into MiXCR, producing one record per CDR3 protein. The sample contains about 5,800 distinct CDR3 sequences, roughly 30% of which appear only once. The source material was glioma tissue, nonneoplastic brain tissue, or PBMCs (not recorded which). The chain has TRBV20-1 and TRBJ2-3, with 7 nucleotides matching TRBD2. This receptor was obtained from a human donor with low-grade glioma or glioblastoma, undergoing nonglioma brain surgery, or in good health (not recorded which). The CDR3 DNA sequence: TGCAGTGCTAGAGATCCTGGACTAGATACAAATACGCAGTATTTT. Translated, it gives CSARDPGLDTNTQYF.